This T cell receptor beta chain appears in the sequencing data of a study of shared clonotypes between healthy human individuals. Whole-study context: Per donor, CD8 memory used one plate, CD8 naive used two, CD4 memory used three and CD4 naive used three.

Study findings and constraints: The represented genetic and exposure-history diversity was limited by the small number of donors. Richness estimates generally favored naive over memory subsets.

Trimming pared 7 bases from V and 0 bases from J, leaving 11 bases between. This CDR3 spans 14 amino acids. In germline, CDR1 is MNHNS, CDR2 SASEGT. The donors were adults (healthy and HIV-negative) with no recent acute infections or vaccinations. On this clone: What it recognizes is unknown.

Sequencing used immunoSEQ multiplex PCR; TCRdb keeps in-frame clones, though not all of them. The top ten clones hold 0.5% to 0.6% of a sample with 1,100,000 or so clones, approximately 80% of them seen once. What was sequenced was memory CD4+ T cells from PBMCs. Described subset: CD45RA-negative fraction. The source is a man between 18 and 29 years old in good health. Some clones in this sample may be carry-over from other donors' samples. The rearrangement uses TRBV6-1 and TRBJ2-3; TRBD2 might be the D (5 bases). CDR3 in DNA: TGTGCCAGCAAAAGGACTGCTAGCACAGATACGCAGTATTTT. Its protein product is CASKRTASTDTQYF.